These 21 T cell receptor beta chains were all obtained from the same sample, sequenced in a study of blood T cell repertoires in COVID-19 (dated by TCRdb to about 2020). Library prep was done by the immunoSEQ multiplex PCR assay. This immuneACCESS table, as held by TCRdb, lists in-frame sequences with V and J called but not all clones. Of the missing ones, under half trace to an unresolved V gene in checked studies; the others have no known cause. The sample table records fewer than 150,000 clones; approximately 87% of these occur just once. The top ten constitute 3% to 4% of the sample. Sequenced material: peripheral blood. Every receptor here comes from a woman aged 60-70 years with acute or convalescent COVID-19.

The rearrangement links TRBV9 to TRBJ2-5, with TRBD1 as a possible D gene (6 bases). Germline V lookup: CDR1 SGDLS, CDR2 YYNGEE. CDR3 length: 14 residues. Trimming removed 0 bases from V and 2 bases from J, with 8 bases in between. CDR3 nucleotides: TGTGCCAGCAGCGTAGGCCAGGGGCAAGAGACCCAGTACTTC. The encoded protein is CASSVGQGQETQYF.

The chain has TRBV10-1 and TRBJ2-3; 7 nucleotides line up with TRBD2. This CDR3 spans 16 amino acids. V dropped 2 bases and J dropped 1; count of bases not matched to a gene: 6. Germline loops: CDR1 WNHNN, CDR2 SYGVQD (reference sequence). The DNA for the CDR3 is TGCGCCAGCAGTGAGGTCGGGAGCGGGGGCACAGATACGCAGTATTTT. As protein: CASSEVGSGGTDTQYF.

The sample holds one count of this clone. This chain joins TRBV11-3 and TRBJ2-3; 10 bases agree with TRBD1. The CDR3 is made up of 16 amino acids. Unmatched junction bases numbered 6, after V lost 4 bases and J lost 2 bases. Germline CDR1 SGHNT, CDR2 YENEEA. CDR3 nucleotide sequence: TGTGCCAGCAGCTGGGGACAGGGGAGTCACACAGATACGCAGTATTTT. Its protein is CASSWGQGSHTDTQYF.

The chain recombines TRBV2 with TRBJ1-2; D not resolved. With 3 bases removed from V and 5 bases from J, the gap between germline ends came to 10 bases. There are 13 residues in the CDR3. In germline, CDR1 is SNHLY, CDR2 FYNNEI. The CDR3 reads CASSDLQRYGYTF. The CDR3 DNA sequence: TGTGCCAGCAGTGATCTCCAGAGGTATGGCTACACCTTC.

The rearrangement joins TRBV11-3 to TRBJ2-3; 8 positions agree with TRBD1. CDR1 is SGHNT, CDR2 YENEEA, per germline. V lost 6 bases to trimming and J lost 3 bases; unmatched junction nucleotides: 8. CDR3 length: 15 amino acids. In nucleotides, the CDR3 is TGTGCCAGCAGGGGGGCGGACAGGGTAACAGATACGCAGTATTTT. This translates into CASRGADRVTDTQYF.

This chain links TRBV5-4 with TRBJ2-7; TRBD1 is a possible D gene (6 bases). The CDR3 has 13 amino acids. Germline V gene lookup returns CDR1 SGHNT and CDR2 YYREEE (reference sequence). V was trimmed by 4 bases and J by 2 bases, leaving 10 bases between them. The CDR3 DNA reads as TGTGCCAGCAGCCAAGGACAGCCCTACGAGCAGTACTTC. Residues: CASSQGQPYEQYF.

The rearrangement links TRBV19 to TRBJ1-5, with D possibly being TRBD1 (6 bases). CDR3 size: 16 residues. CDR1 LNHDA and CDR2 SQIVND come from the germline V gene (reference sequence). V was shortened by 4 bases and J by 7 bases, with 20 bases between the two germline ends. The CDR3 protein is CASSNRVYGAVQPQHF. As DNA, the CDR3 is TGTGCCAGTAGTAACAGGGTGTACGGCGCAGTCCAGCCCCAGCATTTT.

The CDR3 spells CASSAVSVVGYTF. CDR3 in DNA: TGTGCCAGCAGTGCCGTGTCAGTGGTGGGCTACACCTTC. This chain uses TRBV9 with TRBJ1-2; D is unresolved. Germline CDR1 and CDR2: SGDLS and YYNGEE. The CDR3 runs 13 residues. V was cut by 5 bases and J by 8 bases, with 16 bases left in between.

The count of this clone is one. The chain combines TRBV2 with TRBJ2-7; D is uncertain. CDR3 size: 13 residues. The V end was cut by 4 bases, the J end by 3 bases, with 10 bases between. Germline V CDR1 and CDR2: SNHLY, FYNNEI. CDR3 nucleotide sequence: TGTGCCAGCAGTGCTTCAGGATTCTACGAGCAGTACTTC. It translates to CASSASGFYEQYF.

V gene TRBV15 combines with J gene TRBJ1-1; a weak D match, TRBD1 (6 bases). Germline CDR1 and CDR2: LNHNV and YYDKDF (reference sequence). This CDR3 is built from 15 residues. Deletions cut 7 bases from V and 3 bases from J, with 18 bases between. The CDR3 DNA sequence: TGTGCCACCACCCGAGGGGGACCAGGGGACACTGAAGCTTTCTTT. Protein product: CATTRGGPGDTEAFF.

The chain carries TRBV6-1 and TRBJ1-3, with no clear D. The V end was cut by 3 bases, the J end by 7 bases, with 13 bases between. The germline CDR1 and CDR2 sequences are MNHNS and SASEGT. The CDR3 spans 14 residues. For the CDR3, the DNA is TGTGCCAGCAGTGATGAGGGCCCCTGGAACACCATATATTTT. Residues: CASSDEGPWNTIYF.

This clone was found a few times. The genes are TRBV4-2 and TRBJ1-2; D is undetermined. In germline, CDR1 is LGHNA, CDR2 YNFKEQ. Trimming stripped 2 bases from V and 3 bases from J, with 7 bases between. This CDR3 is 13 amino acids long. The CDR3 DNA reads TGTGCCAGCAGCCAATTCGGGGACTATGGCTACACCTTC. Protein sequence: CASSQFGDYGYTF.

The gene calls are TRBV4-1 and TRBJ1-1; 9 bases fit TRBD1. Losses at the gene ends were 4 bases for V and 5 bases for J; bases not matched to a gene: 8. This CDR3 comprises 15 residues. The germline CDR1 and CDR2 sequences are MGHRA and YSYEKL. The CDR3, as DNA: TGCGCCAGCAGCCTGCGGGGGACAGGGATAACTGAAGCTTTCTTT. Protein sequence: CASSLRGTGITEAFF.

This chain uses TRBV7-9 with TRBJ1-3; maybe TRBD1 (5 bases). The CDR3 extends over 15 amino acids. The V end lost 3 bases, the J end lost 0 bases, and 9 bases lay between the germline ends. Germline V lookup: CDR1 SEHNR, CDR2 FQNEAQ (reference sequence). In DNA form, the CDR3 reads TGTGCCAGCAGCTTGGGGGGGACCTCTGGAAACACCATATATTTT. Its translation: CASSLGGTSGNTIYF. Looking up the rest from reference TRBV7-9 and TRBJ1-3 gives the full variable domain: DTGVSQNPRHKITKRGQNVTFRCDPISEHNRLYWYRQTLGQGPEFLTYFQNEAQLEKSRLLSDRFSAERPKGSFSTLEIQRTEQGDSAMYLCASSLGGTSGNTIYFGEGSWLTVV.

The rearrangement joins TRBV11-1 to TRBJ2-2; weak D call: TRBD1 (6 bases). The CDR3 consists of 14 residues. The V and J ends lost 3 bases and 4 bases respectively, with 9 bases between them. CDR1 and CDR2 (germline): SGHAT, FQDESV (reference sequence). CDR3 amino acids: CASSLRTATGELFF. CDR3 DNA sequence: TGTGCCAGCAGCTTGCGGACAGCCACCGGGGAGCTGTTTTTT.

This clone was observed a few times. J is TRBJ1-2 and V is TRBV2; D gene uncertain. CDR1 is SNHLY, CDR2 FYNNEI, per germline. The CDR3 is 12 amino acids. Trimming shortened V by 8 bases and J by 0 bases, and 7 bases separated the two germline ends. The CDR3 spells CASSTANYGYTF. CDR3 coding DNA: TGTGCCAGCTCCACAGCTAACTATGGCTACACCTTC.

The chain uses TRBV5-1 and TRBJ1-6, with 8 bases matching TRBD1. The V and J ends lost 2 bases and 10 bases, in that order; junction bases with no gene match: 5. This CDR3 is built from 14 residues. Germline V CDR1 and CDR2: SGHRS, YFSETQ. The CDR3 protein is CASSLPGGTSPLHF. DNA for the CDR3: TGCGCCAGCAGCTTACCAGGGGGCACGTCACCCCTCCACTTT.

This chain connects TRBV6-5 to TRBJ2-7; 9 bases match TRBD1. The CDR3 extends over 13 amino acids. J was trimmed by 2 bases and V by 7 bases; bases with no gene match: 3. The V gene's germline CDR1 is MNHEY and CDR2 SVGAGI. The CDR3 nucleotides are TGTGCCAGCAAGAGACAGGGGGCCTACGAGCAGTACTTC. This translates into CASKRQGAYEQYF.

The chain uses TRBV6-2 or TRBV6-3 and TRBJ2-4, with 7 positions matching TRBD2. V was pared by 7 bases and J by 2 bases, with 11 bases of the junction left unmatched. The germline gives CDR1 MNHEY, CDR2 SVGEGT. The length of the CDR3 is 16 residues. CDR3 coding DNA: TGTGCCAGCACCCCATCGGGGGGTTTCACCAAAAACATTCAGTACTTC. Translated, it gives CASTPSGGFTKNIQYF.

This clone was observed a few times. The chain uses TRBV3-1 (or the pseudogene TRBV3-2) and TRBJ1-4; D perhaps matches TRBD1 (5 bases). Trimming pared 3 bases from V and 10 bases from J, leaving 15 bases between. Germline V gene sequence: CDR1 LGHDT, CDR2 YNNKEL (reference sequence). The length of the CDR3 is 14 residues. CDR3 residues: CASSQGLTFGKLFF. DNA for the CDR3: TGTGCCAGCAGCCAGGGGCTAACCTTCGGAAAACTGTTTTTT.

This chain joins TRBV11-3 and TRBJ2-3; 10 bases match TRBD2. J lost 6 bases, V lost 1 base, and 7 bases had no gene match. The CDR3 loop spans 16 amino acids. The germline gives CDR1 SGHNT, CDR2 YENEEA. The CDR3 DNA reads as TGTGCCAGCAGCTTAGGGCTAGCGGGAGCGGCGGATACGCAGTATTTT. This codes for CASSLGLAGAADTQYF.